This TCR beta chain was recorded in a study of cytomegalovirus exposure and HLA in healthy donors. Amplification used 60 Vbeta primers and 13 Jbeta primers. The data were produced by immunoSEQ multiplex PCR, yet TCRdb's version contains in-frame clones alone and is incomplete. The table has about 150,000 clones, more than 75% seen once. Study outcomes and limitations: A later analysis found common viral pathogens apparently linked to several of the most significant clusters. In a later analysis, productive TCRs from donors in an Asian-associated ancestry cluster reportedly carried fewer N-insertions than the cohort mean. Trimming of TCR beta V- and J-genes showed a link, identified in a later analysis, to a missense DCLRE1C variant. Earlier analysis looked at TCR beta V segments, and most were productive about 87% or about 30% of the time.

CDR1 and CDR2 from the germline V gene are SGHNT and YYREEE (reference sequence). The CDR3 runs to 15 residues. The V and J ends lost 0 bases and 4 bases respectively, with 13 bases between them. In the case of this clone: Its antigen is unknown.

The TCR originated in a woman between 45 and 65 years old in good health and CMV-seropositive. Source material: PBMCs. The J gene is TRBJ2-5, the V gene TRBV5-4, with D possibly being TRBD2 (6 bases). CDR3 region: CASSLVKGTLETQYF. As DNA, the CDR3 is TGTGCCAGCAGCTTGGTCAAGGGGACTTTAGAGACCCAGTACTTC.